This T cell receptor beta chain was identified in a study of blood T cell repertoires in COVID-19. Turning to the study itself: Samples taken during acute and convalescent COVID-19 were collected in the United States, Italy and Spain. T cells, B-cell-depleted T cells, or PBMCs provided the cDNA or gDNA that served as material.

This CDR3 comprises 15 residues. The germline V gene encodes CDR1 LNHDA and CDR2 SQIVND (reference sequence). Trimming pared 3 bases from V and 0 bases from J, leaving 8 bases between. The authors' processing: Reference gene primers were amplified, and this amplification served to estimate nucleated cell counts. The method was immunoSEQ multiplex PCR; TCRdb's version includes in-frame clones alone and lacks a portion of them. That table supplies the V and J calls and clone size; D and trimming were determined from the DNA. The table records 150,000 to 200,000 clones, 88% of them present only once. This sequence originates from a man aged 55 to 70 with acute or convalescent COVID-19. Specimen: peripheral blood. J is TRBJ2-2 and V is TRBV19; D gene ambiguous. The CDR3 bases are TGTGCCAGTAGTATCGCCCCAGCGAACACCGGGGAGCTGTTTTTT. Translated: CASSIAPANTGELFF.